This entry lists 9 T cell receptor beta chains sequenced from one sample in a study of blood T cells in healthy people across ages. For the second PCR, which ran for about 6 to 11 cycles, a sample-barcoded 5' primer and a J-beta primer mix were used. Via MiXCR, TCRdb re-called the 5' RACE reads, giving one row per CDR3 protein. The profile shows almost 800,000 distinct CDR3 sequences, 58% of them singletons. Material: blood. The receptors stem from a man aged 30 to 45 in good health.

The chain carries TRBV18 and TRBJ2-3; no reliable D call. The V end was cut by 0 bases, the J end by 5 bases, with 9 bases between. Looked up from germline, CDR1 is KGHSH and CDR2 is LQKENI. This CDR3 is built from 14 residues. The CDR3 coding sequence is TGTGCCAGCTCACCACCGATGGGGATAGATACGCAGTATTTT. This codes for CASSPPMGIDTQYF.

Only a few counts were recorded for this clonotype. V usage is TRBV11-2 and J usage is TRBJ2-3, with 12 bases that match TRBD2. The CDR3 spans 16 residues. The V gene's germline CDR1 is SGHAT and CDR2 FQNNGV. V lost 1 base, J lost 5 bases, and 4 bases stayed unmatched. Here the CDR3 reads CASSLGLAGARDTQYF. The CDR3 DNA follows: TGTGCCAGCAGCTTAGGACTAGCGGGAGCCAGAGATACGCAGTATTTT.

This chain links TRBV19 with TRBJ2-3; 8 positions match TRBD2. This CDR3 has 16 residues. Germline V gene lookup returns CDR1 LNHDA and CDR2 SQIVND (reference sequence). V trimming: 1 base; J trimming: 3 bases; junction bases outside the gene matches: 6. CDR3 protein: CASSIGPGGPTDTQYF. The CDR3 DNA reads TGTGCCAGTAGTATAGGCCCGGGAGGGCCGACAGATACGCAGTATTTT.

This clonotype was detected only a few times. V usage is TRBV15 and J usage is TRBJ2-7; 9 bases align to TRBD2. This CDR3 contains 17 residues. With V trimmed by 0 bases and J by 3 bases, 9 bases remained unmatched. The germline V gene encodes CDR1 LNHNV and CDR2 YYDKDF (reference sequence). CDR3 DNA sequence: TGTGCCACCAGCAGAGAAAGGGGTAGCGGGAGCTACTACGAGCAGTACTTC. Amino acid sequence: CATSRERGSGSYYEQYF.

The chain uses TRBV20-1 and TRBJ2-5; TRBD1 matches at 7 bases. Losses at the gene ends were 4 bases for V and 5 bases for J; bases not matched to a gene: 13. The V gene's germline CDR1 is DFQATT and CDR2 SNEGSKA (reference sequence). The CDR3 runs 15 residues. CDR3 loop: CSANSPQGEKETQYF. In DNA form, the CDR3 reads TGCAGTGCTAATAGTCCGCAGGGGGAGAAGGAGACCCAGTACTTC.

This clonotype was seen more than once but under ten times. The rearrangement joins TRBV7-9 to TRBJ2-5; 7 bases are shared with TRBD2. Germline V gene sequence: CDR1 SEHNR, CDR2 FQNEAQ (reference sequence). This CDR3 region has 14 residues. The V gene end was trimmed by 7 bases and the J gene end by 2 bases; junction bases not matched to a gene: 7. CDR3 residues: CASTERGKQETQYF. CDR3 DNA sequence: TGTGCCAGCACAGAGCGGGGCAAACAAGAGACCCAGTACTTC.

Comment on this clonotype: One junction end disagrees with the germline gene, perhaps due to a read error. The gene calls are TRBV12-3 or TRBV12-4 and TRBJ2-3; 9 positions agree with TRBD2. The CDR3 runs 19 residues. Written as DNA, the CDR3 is TGTGCCAGCAGGGGGAATCCGGGTCTAGCGGGGATTTACACAGATGCGCAGTATTTT. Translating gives CASRGNPGLAGIYTDAQYF.

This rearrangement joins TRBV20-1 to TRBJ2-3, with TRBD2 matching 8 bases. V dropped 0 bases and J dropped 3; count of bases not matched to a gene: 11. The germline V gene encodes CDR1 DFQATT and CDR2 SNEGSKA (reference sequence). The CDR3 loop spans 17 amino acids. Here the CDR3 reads CSARDLLVGGGTDTQYF. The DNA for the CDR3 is TGCAGTGCTAGAGATCTCTTGGTCGGGGGGGGGACAGATACGCAGTATTTT.

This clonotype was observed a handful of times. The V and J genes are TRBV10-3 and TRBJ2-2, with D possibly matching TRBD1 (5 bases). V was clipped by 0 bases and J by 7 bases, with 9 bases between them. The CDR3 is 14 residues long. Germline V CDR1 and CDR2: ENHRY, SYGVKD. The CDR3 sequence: CAISESKGIGELFF. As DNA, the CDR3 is TGTGCCATCAGTGAGTCGAAGGGGATCGGGGAGCTGTTTTTT.